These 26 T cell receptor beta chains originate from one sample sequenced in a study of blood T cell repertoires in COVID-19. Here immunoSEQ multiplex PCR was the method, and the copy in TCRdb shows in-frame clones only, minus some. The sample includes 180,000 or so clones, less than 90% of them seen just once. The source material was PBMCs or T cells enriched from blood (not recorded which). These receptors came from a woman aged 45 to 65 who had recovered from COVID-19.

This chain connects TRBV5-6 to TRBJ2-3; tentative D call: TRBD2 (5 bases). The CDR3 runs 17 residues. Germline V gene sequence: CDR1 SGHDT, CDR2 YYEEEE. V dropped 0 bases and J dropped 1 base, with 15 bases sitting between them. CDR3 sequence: CASSLVPRGSGTDTQYF. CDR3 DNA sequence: TGTGCCAGCAGCTTGGTTCCACGCGGGTCGGGCACAGATACGCAGTATTTT. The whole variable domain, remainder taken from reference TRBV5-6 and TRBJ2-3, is DAGVTQSPTHLIKTRGQQVTLRCSPKSGHDTVSWYQQALGQGPQFIFQYYEEEERQRGNFPDRFSGHQFPNYSSELNVNALLLGDSALYLCASSLVPRGSGTDTQYFGPGTRLTVL.

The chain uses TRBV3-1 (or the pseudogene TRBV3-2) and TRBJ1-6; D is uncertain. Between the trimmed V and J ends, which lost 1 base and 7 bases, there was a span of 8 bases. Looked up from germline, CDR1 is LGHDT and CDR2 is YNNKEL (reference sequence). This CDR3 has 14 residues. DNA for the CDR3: TGTGCCAGCAGCCAAGTAACGGAGAATTCACCCCTCCACTTT. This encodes CASSQVTENSPLHF.

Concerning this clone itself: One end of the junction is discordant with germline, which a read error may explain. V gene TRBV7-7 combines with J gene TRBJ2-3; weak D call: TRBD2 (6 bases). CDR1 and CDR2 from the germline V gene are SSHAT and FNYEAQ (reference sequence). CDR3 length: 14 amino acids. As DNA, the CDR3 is TGTGCTAGCAGCCCGACTAGGGGTACAGATACGCAGTATTTT. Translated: CASSPTRGTDTQYF.

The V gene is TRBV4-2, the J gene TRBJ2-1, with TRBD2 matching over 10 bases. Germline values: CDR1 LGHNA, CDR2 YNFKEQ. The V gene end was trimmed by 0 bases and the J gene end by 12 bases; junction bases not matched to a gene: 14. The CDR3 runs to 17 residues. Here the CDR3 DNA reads TGTGCCAGCAGCCAAGATTCTGGGGCTAGCGGGAGTTTGGGGCAGTTCTTC. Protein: CASSQDSGASGSLGQFF.

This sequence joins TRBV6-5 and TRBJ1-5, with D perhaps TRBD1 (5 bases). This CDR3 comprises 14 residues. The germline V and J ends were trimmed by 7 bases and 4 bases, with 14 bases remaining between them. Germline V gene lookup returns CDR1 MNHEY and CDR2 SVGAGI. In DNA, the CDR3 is TGTGCCAGCATAGGGCAGGGAGGAAATCAGCCCCAGCATTTT. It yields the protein CASIGQGGNQPQHF.

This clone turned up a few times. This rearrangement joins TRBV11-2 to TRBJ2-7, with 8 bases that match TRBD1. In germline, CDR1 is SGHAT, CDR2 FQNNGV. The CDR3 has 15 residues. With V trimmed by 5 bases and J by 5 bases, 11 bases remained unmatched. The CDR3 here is CASSLGTRQGNEQYV. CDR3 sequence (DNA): TGTGCCAGCAGCCTGGGGACGAGACAGGGGAACGAGCAGTACGTC.

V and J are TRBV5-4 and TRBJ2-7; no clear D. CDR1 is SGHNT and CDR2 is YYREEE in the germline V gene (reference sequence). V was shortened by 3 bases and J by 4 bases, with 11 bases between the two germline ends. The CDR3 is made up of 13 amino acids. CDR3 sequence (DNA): TGTGCCAGCAGCTCCTCGCGAGGTTACGAGCAGTACGTC. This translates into CASSSSRGYEQYV.

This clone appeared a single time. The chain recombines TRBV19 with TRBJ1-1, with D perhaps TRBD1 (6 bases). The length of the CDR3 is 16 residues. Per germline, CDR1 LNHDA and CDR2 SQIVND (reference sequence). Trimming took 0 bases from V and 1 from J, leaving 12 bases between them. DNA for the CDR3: TGTGCCAGTAGTATAGATGGGGGCAGGGCGAACACTGAAGCTTTCTTT. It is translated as CASSIDGGRANTEAFF.

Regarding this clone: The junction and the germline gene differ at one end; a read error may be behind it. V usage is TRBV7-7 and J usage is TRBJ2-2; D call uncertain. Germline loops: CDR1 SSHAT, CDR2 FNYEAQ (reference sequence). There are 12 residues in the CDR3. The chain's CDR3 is CASSPSPGELFF. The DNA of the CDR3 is TGTGCTAGCAGCCCTTCCCCCGGGGAGCTGTTTTTT.

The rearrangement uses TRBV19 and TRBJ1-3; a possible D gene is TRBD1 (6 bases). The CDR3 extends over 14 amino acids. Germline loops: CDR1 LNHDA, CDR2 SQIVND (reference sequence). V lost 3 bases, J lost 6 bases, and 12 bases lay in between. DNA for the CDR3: TGTGCCAGTAGTATTTCCGGACAGTCAAACACCATATATTTT. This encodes CASSISGQSNTIYF.

The CDR3 coding sequence is TGCGCCAGCAGCTTGGAATTCAGGGCAGGTACTGAAGCTTTCTTT. Translated, it gives CASSLEFRAGTEAFF. V gene TRBV5-1 combines with J gene TRBJ1-1; tentative D call: TRBD1 (5 bases). Per the germline V gene, CDR1 is SGHRS and CDR2 is YFSETQ. The CDR3 sequence is 15 residues long. V was cut by 0 bases and J by 5 bases, with 14 bases left in between.

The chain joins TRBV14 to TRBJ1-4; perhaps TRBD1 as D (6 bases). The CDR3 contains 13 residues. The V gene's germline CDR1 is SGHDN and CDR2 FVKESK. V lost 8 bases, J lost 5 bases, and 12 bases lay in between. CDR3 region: CASGVRGNEKLFF. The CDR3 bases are TGTGCCAGCGGAGTGAGGGGGAATGAAAAACTGTTTTTT.

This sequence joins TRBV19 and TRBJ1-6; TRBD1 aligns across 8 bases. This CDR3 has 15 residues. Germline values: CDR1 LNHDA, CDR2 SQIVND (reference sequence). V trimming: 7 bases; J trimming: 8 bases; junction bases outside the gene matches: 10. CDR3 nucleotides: TGTGCCAGTACTCGGACAGGGTTCGGGGATTCACCCCTCCACTTT. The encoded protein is CASTRTGFGDSPLHF.

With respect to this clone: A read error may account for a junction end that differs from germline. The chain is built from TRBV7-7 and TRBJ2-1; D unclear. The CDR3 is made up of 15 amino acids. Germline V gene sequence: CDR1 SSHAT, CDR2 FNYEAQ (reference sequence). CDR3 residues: CASSLAWHDGNEQFF. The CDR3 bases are TGTGCTAGCAGCTTAGCCTGGCACGACGGGAATGAGCAGTTCTTC.

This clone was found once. Here the CDR3 reads CGGTAYSNQPQHF. Here the CDR3 DNA reads TGCGGCGGGACCGCTTATAGCAATCAGCCCCAGCATTTT. The chain has TRBV23-1 and TRBJ1-5; TRBD1 is a possible D gene (5 bases). TRBV23-1 qualifies as an ORF whose function is uncertain. The CDR3 length is 13 residues.

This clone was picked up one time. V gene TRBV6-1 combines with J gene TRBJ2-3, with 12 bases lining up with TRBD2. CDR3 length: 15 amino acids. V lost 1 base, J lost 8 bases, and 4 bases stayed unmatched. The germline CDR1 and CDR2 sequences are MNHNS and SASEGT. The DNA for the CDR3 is TGTGCCAGCAGTGAAGGGACTAGCGGGACTGGTACGCAGTATTTT. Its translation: CASSEGTSGTGTQYF.

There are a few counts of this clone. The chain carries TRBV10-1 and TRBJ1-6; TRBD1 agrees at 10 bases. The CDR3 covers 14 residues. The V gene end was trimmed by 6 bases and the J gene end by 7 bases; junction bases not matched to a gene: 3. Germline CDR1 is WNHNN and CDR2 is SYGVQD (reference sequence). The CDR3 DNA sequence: TGCGCCAGCAGAGGGACAGGGGCCAATTCACCCCTCCACTTT. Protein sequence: CASRGTGANSPLHF.

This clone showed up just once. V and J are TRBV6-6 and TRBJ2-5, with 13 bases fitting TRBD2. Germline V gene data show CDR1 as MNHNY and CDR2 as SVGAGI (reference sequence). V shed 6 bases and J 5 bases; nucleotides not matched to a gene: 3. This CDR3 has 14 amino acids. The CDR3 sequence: CASRRTSGSETQYF. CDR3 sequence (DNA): TGTGCCAGCAGACGGACTAGCGGGAGCGAGACCCAGTACTTC.

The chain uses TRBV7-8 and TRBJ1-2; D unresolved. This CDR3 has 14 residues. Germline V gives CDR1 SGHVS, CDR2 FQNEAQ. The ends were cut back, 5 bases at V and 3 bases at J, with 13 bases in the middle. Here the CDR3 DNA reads TGTGCCAGCAGCCGAGTGGAGGGAGACTATGGCTACACCTTC. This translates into CASSRVEGDYGYTF.

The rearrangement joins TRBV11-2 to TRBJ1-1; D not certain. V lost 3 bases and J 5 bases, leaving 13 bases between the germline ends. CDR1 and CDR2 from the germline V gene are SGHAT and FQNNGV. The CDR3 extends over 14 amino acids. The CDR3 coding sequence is TGTGCCAGCAGCTTCCCTGGAATGCGGACTGAAGCTTTCTTT. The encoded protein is CASSFPGMRTEAFF.

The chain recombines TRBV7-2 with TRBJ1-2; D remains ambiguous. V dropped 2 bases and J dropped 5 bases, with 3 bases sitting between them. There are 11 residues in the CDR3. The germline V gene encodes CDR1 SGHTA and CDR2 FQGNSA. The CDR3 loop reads CASSLQYGYTF. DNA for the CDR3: TGTGCCAGCAGCTTACAGTATGGCTACACCTTC.

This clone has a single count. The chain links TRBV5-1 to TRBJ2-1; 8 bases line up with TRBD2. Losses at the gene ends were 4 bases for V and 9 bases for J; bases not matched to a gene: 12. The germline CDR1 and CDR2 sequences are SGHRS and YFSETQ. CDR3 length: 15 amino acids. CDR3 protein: CASSPGVAGRFEQFF. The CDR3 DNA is TGCGCCAGCAGCCCGGGGGTAGCGGGAAGGTTTGAGCAGTTCTTC. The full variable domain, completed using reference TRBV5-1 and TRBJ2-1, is KAGVTQTPRYLIKTRGQQVTLSCSPISGHRSVSWYQQTPGQGLQFLFEYFSETQRNKGNFPGRFSGRQFSNSRSEMNVSTLELGDSALYLCASSPGVAGRFEQFFGPGTRLTVL.

CDR3 region: CASSLRQNQPQHF. DNA of the CDR3: TGTGCCAGCAGTTTGCGGCAGAATCAGCCCCAGCATTTT. This chain uses TRBV27 with TRBJ1-5, with no clear D. Trimming cost V 3 bases and J 4 bases, with 7 bases left between them. The CDR3 is 13 residues long. Germline assignment: CDR1 MNHEY and CDR2 SMNVEV (reference sequence).

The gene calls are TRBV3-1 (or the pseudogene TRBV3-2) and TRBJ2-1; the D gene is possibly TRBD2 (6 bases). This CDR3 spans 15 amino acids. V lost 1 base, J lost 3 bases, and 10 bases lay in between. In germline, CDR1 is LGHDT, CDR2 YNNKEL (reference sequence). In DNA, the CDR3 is TGTGCCAGCAGCCAAGGGACTAAAAACTACAATGAGCAGTTCTTC. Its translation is CASSQGTKNYNEQFF.

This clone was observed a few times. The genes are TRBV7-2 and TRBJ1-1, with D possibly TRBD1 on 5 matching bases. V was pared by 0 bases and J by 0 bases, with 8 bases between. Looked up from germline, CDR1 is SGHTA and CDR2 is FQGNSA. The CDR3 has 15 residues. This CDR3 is CASSLAAGLNTEAFF. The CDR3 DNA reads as TGTGCCAGCAGCTTAGCCGCAGGGCTGAACACTGAAGCTTTCTTT.

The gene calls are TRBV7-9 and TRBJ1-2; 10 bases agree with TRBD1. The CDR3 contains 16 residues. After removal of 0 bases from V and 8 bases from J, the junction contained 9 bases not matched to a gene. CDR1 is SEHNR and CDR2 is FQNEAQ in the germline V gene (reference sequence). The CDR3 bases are TGTGCCAGCAGCTTAGCGGGACAGGGGATGGCTAGGGGCTACACCTTC. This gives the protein CASSLAGQGMARGYTF.